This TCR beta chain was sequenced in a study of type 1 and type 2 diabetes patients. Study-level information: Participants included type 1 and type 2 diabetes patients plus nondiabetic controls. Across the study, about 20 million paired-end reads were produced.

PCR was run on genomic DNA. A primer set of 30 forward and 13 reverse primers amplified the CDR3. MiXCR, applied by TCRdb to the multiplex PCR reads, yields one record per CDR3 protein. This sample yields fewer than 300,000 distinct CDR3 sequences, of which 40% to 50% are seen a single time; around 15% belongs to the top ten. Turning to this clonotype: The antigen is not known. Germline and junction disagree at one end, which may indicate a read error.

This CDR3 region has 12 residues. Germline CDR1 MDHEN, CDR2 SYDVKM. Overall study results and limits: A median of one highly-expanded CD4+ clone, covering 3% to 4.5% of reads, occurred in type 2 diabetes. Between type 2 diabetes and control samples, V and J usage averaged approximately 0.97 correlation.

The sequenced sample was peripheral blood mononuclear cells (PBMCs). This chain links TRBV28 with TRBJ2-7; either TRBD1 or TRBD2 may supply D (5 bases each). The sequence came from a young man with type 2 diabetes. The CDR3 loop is CAGSLGTNEQYF. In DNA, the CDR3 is TGTGCCGGCAGTCTAGGGACGAACGAGCAGTACTTC.